This TCR beta chain stems from a study of shared clonotypes between healthy human individuals. The data were produced by immunoSEQ multiplex PCR, yet TCRdb's version contains in-frame clones alone and is incomplete. The sample lists 2 million to 2.5 million clones, more than 90% occurring once. The germline gives CDR1 ENHRY, CDR2 SYGVKD. V dropped 2 bases and J dropped 2 bases, with 10 bases sitting between them. The CDR3 spans 15 residues. This chain joins TRBV10-3 and TRBJ1-5; D unclear. The TCR comes from a young man in good health. Sequenced: naive CD4+ T cells sorted from blood. Subset of the sample: CD45RA+ positively selected. The CDR3 loop is CAISEDKTGNQPQHF. The DNA of the CDR3 is TGTGCCATCAGTGAGGATAAAACAGGCAATCAGCCCCAGCATTTT.